The 29 T cell receptor beta chains reported below all come from one sample, sequenced in a study of control samples from healthy donors and cancer patients. The protocol was immunoSEQ multiplex PCR, while the TCRdb copy is restricted to in-frame clones and leaves out a portion. This table holds about 110,000 clones, about 80% found once. The material sequenced was blood. These receptors were taken from a man aged 18 to 29 in good health.

V gene TRBV6-2 or TRBV6-3 combines with J gene TRBJ1-5; no firm D call. Germline V lookup: CDR1 MNHEY, CDR2 SVGEGT. V was cut by 3 bases and J by 7 bases, with 13 bases left in between. The CDR3 extends over 14 amino acids. CDR3 residues: CASSYIALRQPQHF. As DNA, the CDR3 is TGTGCCAGCAGTTATATCGCTCTCCGGCAGCCCCAGCATTTT.

The chain employs TRBV2 and TRBJ1-2; D uncertain. Germline V gene data show CDR1 as SNHLY and CDR2 as FYNNEI. With 6 bases removed from V and 5 bases from J, the gap between germline ends came to 22 bases. The CDR3 extends over 16 amino acids. The CDR3 sequence: CASRRQKDPAPYGYTF. CDR3 bases: TGTGCCAGCAGACGACAAAAGGACCCGGCTCCATATGGCTACACCTTC.

V and J are TRBV7-2 and TRBJ1-2; D gene unclear. CDR3 length: 14 residues. Germline loops: CDR1 SGHTA, CDR2 FQGNSA. Trimming left V 1 base short and J 0 bases short, with 6 bases between. The CDR3 reads CASSLGGSNYGYTF. The CDR3 DNA is TGTGCCAGCAGCTTAGGCGGGTCTAACTATGGCTACACCTTC.

The rearrangement links TRBV7-6 to TRBJ1-5; D is undetermined. Trimming stripped 7 bases from V and 0 bases from J, with 13 bases between. The CDR3 is 15 amino acids. The germline CDR1 and CDR2 sequences are SGHVS and FNYEAQ. CDR3 sequence: CASTIEGSSNQPQHF. The CDR3 DNA sequence: TGTGCCAGCACCATAGAAGGAAGTAGCAATCAGCCCCAGCATTTT.

The chain is built from TRBV10-3 and TRBJ1-1, with a possible D match to TRBD1 (5 bases). V was clipped by 8 bases and J by 3 bases, with 16 bases between them. This CDR3 has 14 amino acids. Germline V gene sequence: CDR1 ENHRY, CDR2 SYGVKD. As DNA, the CDR3 is TGTGCCATCGCAAGGGGCAAAAGAGACACTGAAGCTTTCTTT. Translating gives CAIARGKRDTEAFF.

The genes are TRBV14 and TRBJ1-1; D is ambiguous. The V gene's germline CDR1 is SGHDN and CDR2 FVKESK. The CDR3 totals 14 residues. Trimming pared 5 bases from V and 5 bases from J, leaving 15 bases between. CDR3 nucleotides: TGTGCCAGCAGCTTCAGCGGGTTTCGGACTGAAGCTTTCTTT. As protein: CASSFSGFRTEAFF.

This clone was seen once. CDR3 DNA sequence: TGCGCCAGCAGCTTGGGGGGGCCTAGCACAGATACGCAGTATTTT. Residues: CASSLGGPSTDTQYF. The rearrangement joins TRBV5-1 to TRBJ2-3; D may be TRBD1 (6 bases). V was pared by 0 bases and J by 0 bases, with 8 bases between. The CDR3 runs to 15 residues. Germline V CDR1 and CDR2: SGHRS, YFSETQ.

The rearrangement links TRBV2 to TRBJ1-5, with D tentatively TRBD1 (6 bases). The CDR3 runs to 15 residues. Germline V gene lookup returns CDR1 SNHLY and CDR2 FYNNEI. The germline V and J ends were trimmed by 7 bases and 1 base, with 14 bases remaining between them. The CDR3: CASTADRLSNQPQHF. The CDR3 DNA reads as TGTGCCAGCACTGCGGACAGATTGAGCAATCAGCCCCAGCATTTT.

The V gene is TRBV9, the J gene TRBJ2-3; weak D call: TRBD2 (6 bases). V lost 0 bases, J lost 1 base, and 15 bases lay in between. CDR3 length: 17 residues. The germline CDR1 and CDR2 sequences are SGDLS and YYNGEE. DNA for the CDR3: TGTGCCAGCAGCGTAGCTAATGGCGGGGTAGGCACAGATACGCAGTATTTT. This codes for CASSVANGGVGTDTQYF.

The rearrangement links TRBV6-2 or TRBV6-3 to TRBJ1-2; D is uncertain. This CDR3 contains 16 residues. In germline, CDR1 is MNHEY, CDR2 SVGEGT. V lost 5 bases and J lost 8, with 24 bases in between. CDR3 amino acids: CASSAKHYWTNGGYTF. CDR3 sequence (DNA): TGTGCCAGCAGTGCTAAACACTACTGGACGAACGGGGGCTACACCTTC.

V and J are TRBV5-8 and TRBJ1-2; perhaps TRBD1 as D (5 bases). Trimming stripped 2 bases from V and 4 bases from J, with 6 bases between. The V gene's germline CDR1 is SGHTS and CDR2 YDEGEE. This CDR3 spans 12 amino acids. CDR3 sequence (DNA): TGTGCCAGCAGCTTCACAGGCTATGGCTACACCTTC. Protein sequence: CASSFTGYGYTF.

The chain recombines TRBV19 with TRBJ2-4, with D perhaps TRBD2 (6 bases). The CDR3 is 16 residues long. Trimming took 3 bases from V and 8 from J, leaving 20 bases between them. Germline values: CDR1 LNHDA, CDR2 SQIVND (reference sequence). CDR3 nucleotides: TGTGCCAGTAGTATCCTCAACGGGTTAGCGGCGGACATTCAGTACTTC. Translation gives CASSILNGLAADIQYF.

This chain uses TRBV15 with TRBJ1-5; D is possibly TRBD1 (6 bases). The CDR3 covers 15 residues. Trimming removed 0 bases at V and 5 bases at J, with 11 bases between. Germline CDR1 LNHNV, CDR2 YYDKDF (reference sequence). The CDR3 region is CATSRELGADQPQHF. CDR3 sequence (DNA): TGTGCCACCAGCAGAGAGTTGGGGGCGGATCAGCCCCAGCATTTT.

The chain links TRBV5-4 to TRBJ1-4; TRBD1 aligns across 9 bases. The germline V gene has CDR1 SGHNT and CDR2 YYREEE (reference sequence). The CDR3 contains 15 residues. With 4 bases clipped from V and 4 bases from J, the junction kept 5 bases outside the gene matches. The CDR3, as DNA: TGTGCCAGCAGCCACAACAGGGGGCTTAATGAAAAACTGTTTTTT. Encoded protein: CASSHNRGLNEKLFF.

V and J are TRBV19 and TRBJ2-5; D may correspond to TRBD1 or TRBD2 (5 bases each). V shed 10 bases and J shed 4 bases, with 13 bases lying between them. Germline CDR1 LNHDA, CDR2 SQIVND (reference sequence). The CDR3 loop spans 12 amino acids. The CDR3 here is CATSQGRETQYF. The CDR3, as DNA: TGTGCCACCTCTCAGGGACGAGAGACCCAGTACTTC.

The chain has TRBV4-1 and TRBJ1-5, with a weak D call TRBD1 (5 bases). The CDR3 loop spans 16 amino acids. Germline CDR1 and CDR2: MGHRA and YSYEKL. V dropped 1 base and J dropped 4 bases, with 14 bases sitting between them. The DNA for the CDR3 is TGCGCCAGCAGCCAAGTTATCCCAGGGTTTAATCAGCCCCAGCATTTT. Its protein is CASSQVIPGFNQPQHF.

The genes are TRBV30 and TRBJ2-3; D not certain. Germline V gene lookup returns CDR1 GTSNPN and CDR2 SVGIG (reference sequence). V gave up 3 bases and J gave up 1 base, with 11 bases separating them. CDR3 length: 14 residues. As DNA, the CDR3 is TGTGCCTGGAGCCTAATCGTCCGCACAGATACGCAGTATTTT. As protein: CAWSLIVRTDTQYF.

This rearrangement joins TRBV6-6 to TRBJ1-2; possibly TRBD1 for D (6 bases). V gave up 5 bases and J gave up 4 bases, with 17 bases separating them. The germline gives CDR1 MNHNY, CDR2 SVGAGI (reference sequence). This CDR3 is 15 amino acids long. The chain's CDR3 is CASSQDRGGPYGYTF. Here the CDR3 DNA reads TGTGCCAGCAGTCAGGATAGGGGGGGTCCCTATGGCTACACCTTC.

The chain joins TRBV30 to TRBJ2-2; 7 bases are a match to TRBD2. The length of the CDR3 is 13 residues. Germline CDR1 and CDR2: GTSNPN and SVGIG (reference sequence). The trim removed 2 bases at V and 4 bases at J, leaving 1 base unmatched. CDR3 nucleotide sequence: TGTGCCTGGAGTTGGGGGGGCACCGGGGAGCTGTTTTTT. It codes for CAWSWGGTGELFF.

Regarding this clone: Other DNA sequences in this sample translate to the same CDR3. V usage is TRBV7-9 and J usage is TRBJ2-3; D tentatively fits TRBD1 or TRBD2 (7 bases each). The V end was cut by 5 bases, the J end by 2 bases, with 14 bases between. The germline gives CDR1 SEHNR, CDR2 FQNEAQ (reference sequence). The CDR3 totals 15 residues. The CDR3 loop is CASSPSGGATDTQYF. CDR3 sequence (DNA): TGTGCCAGCAGCCCGTCAGGGGGGGCCACAGATACGCAGTATTTT.

The rearrangement uses TRBV14 and TRBJ2-2, with D unclear. The germline V gene encodes CDR1 SGHDN and CDR2 FVKESK. V was pared by 4 bases and J by 0 bases, with 9 bases between. The CDR3 is 15 residues long. The CDR3 spells CASSPRRANTGELFF. Here the CDR3 DNA reads TGTGCCAGCAGCCCCCGCCGGGCGAACACCGGGGAGCTGTTTTTT. The full variable domain, with the rest looked up from reference TRBV14 and TRBJ2-2, is EAGVTQFPSHSVIEKGQTVTLRCDPISGHDNLYWYRRVMGKEIKFLLHFVKESKQDESGMPNNRFLAERTGGTYSTLKVQPAELEDSGVYFCASSPRRANTGELFFGEGSRLTVL.

This clone was observed a handful of times. This chain links TRBV29-1 with TRBJ1-1, with D maybe TRBD1 (5 bases). The CDR3 has 15 residues. Germline-derived CDR1 and CDR2 are SQVTM and ANQGSEA. With 0 bases removed from V and 9 bases from J, the gap between germline ends came to 20 bases. The CDR3 is CSVEDPKRSTGKAFF. The CDR3 nucleotides are TGCAGCGTTGAAGACCCCAAACGTAGTACAGGTAAAGCTTTCTTT.

V gene TRBV25-1 combines with J gene TRBJ1-2, with D unresolved. Germline-derived CDR1 and CDR2 are MGHDK and SYGVNS. Trimming stripped 1 base from V and 6 bases from J, with 12 bases between. CDR3 length: 14 residues. The DNA of the CDR3 is TGTGCCAGCAGTGAATCGAGGCAGGTACATGGCTACACCTTC. Translation: CASSESRQVHGYTF.

This clone occurred once. This chain connects TRBV2 to TRBJ1-5; TRBD1 matches 8 bases. V gave up 6 bases and J gave up 4 bases; unmatched junction bases: 8. The CDR3 contains 15 residues. Germline lookup yields CDR1 SNHLY and CDR2 FYNNEI. The CDR3 sequence is CASRGGGTGNQPQHF. The CDR3 coding sequence is TGTGCCAGCAGGGGGGGAGGGACAGGAAATCAGCCCCAGCATTTT.

The chain has TRBV7-2 and TRBJ1-1, with TRBD1 as a possible D gene (5 bases). This CDR3 has 13 residues. Trimming shortened V by 5 bases and J by 3 bases, and 10 bases separated the two germline ends. Germline CDR1 and CDR2: SGHTA and FQGNSA. The CDR3 DNA sequence: TGTGCCAGCAGCAGGGGTCTCTACACTGAAGCTTTCTTT. Protein product: CASSRGLYTEAFF.

The rearrangement joins TRBV28 to TRBJ1-3; no clear D. CDR1 is MDHEN, CDR2 SYDVKM, per germline. This CDR3 is built from 15 residues. Between the trimmed V and J ends, which lost 3 bases and 2 bases, there was a span of 11 bases. Here the CDR3 DNA reads TGTGCCAGCAGTTTTCCGGGCAAAGCTGGAAACACCATATATTTT. It yields the protein CASSFPGKAGNTIYF.

This sequence joins TRBV5-4 and TRBJ1-4; D might be TRBD1 (5 bases). CDR3 length equals 15 residues. Germline V gene sequence: CDR1 SGHNT, CDR2 YYREEE (reference sequence). Between the trimmed V and J ends, which lost 4 bases and 0 bases, there was a span of 10 bases. CDR3 in DNA: TGTGCCAGCAGCCCAGACAGCTCAACTAATGAAAAACTGTTTTTT. This codes for CASSPDSSTNEKLFF.

This chain connects TRBV3-1 (or the pseudogene TRBV3-2) to TRBJ1-4, with D unresolved. Trimming cost V 2 bases and J 3 bases, with 7 bases left between them. The germline gives CDR1 LGHDT, CDR2 YNNKEL (reference sequence). This CDR3 has 14 amino acids. The CDR3 region is CASSQKGSNEKLFF. In DNA, the CDR3 is TGTGCCAGCAGCCAAAAAGGGTCTAATGAAAAACTGTTTTTT.

There are many counts of this clone. The chain is built from TRBV7-2 and TRBJ1-3; 7 nucleotides match TRBD1. The CDR3 is 15 residues long. Germline CDR1 SGHTA, CDR2 FQGNSA. V shed 4 bases and J 1 base; nucleotides not matched to a gene: 4. DNA of the CDR3: TGTGCCAGCAGCTCGGGACAGAAGTCTGGAAACACCATATATTTT. It yields the protein CASSSGQKSGNTIYF. The variable domain in full, with the rest retrieved from reference TRBV7-2 and TRBJ1-3, is GAGVSQSPSNKVTEKGKDVELRCDPISGHTALYWYRQSLGQGLEFLIYFQGNSAPDKSGLPSDRFSAERTGGSVSTLTIQRTQQEDSAVYLCASSSGQKSGNTIYFGEGSWLTVV.